The 30 T cell receptor beta chains below all came from one sample that was sequenced in a study of blood T cell repertoires in COVID-19 (dated by TCRdb to 2019 to 2021). Library method: the immunoSEQ multiplex PCR assay. Sourced from immuneACCESS, this table was stored by TCRdb with only in-frame sequences that have V and J called. A share of the clones is absent; for the studies checked, an unresolved V gene accounts for under half, and the remainder has no known explanation. For this sample the table gives some 150,000 clones, of which roughly 87% were detected only once. The ten largest clones represent more than 0.8% of the sample. The sample was peripheral blood. The origin of the receptors is a woman aged 45 to 65 with acute or convalescent COVID-19.

The chain employs TRBV19 and TRBJ2-1; weak D call: TRBD2 (6 bases). Trimming removed 2 bases from V and 5 bases from J, with 19 bases in between. Germline V gene sequence: CDR1 LNHDA, CDR2 SQIVND (reference sequence). CDR3 length equals 17 residues. The CDR3 loop is CASSIRPRRGTDNEQFF. In DNA, the CDR3 is TGTGCCAGTAGTATACGCCCCCGACGGGGGACGGACAATGAGCAGTTCTTC.

The J gene is TRBJ1-2, the V gene TRBV9, with TRBD1 identical over 11 bases. CDR3 length: 15 residues. V shed 5 bases and J 8 bases; nucleotides not matched to a gene: 11. Germline lookup yields CDR1 SGDLS and CDR2 YYNGEE. CDR3 sequence reads: CASRPRTGGMEGYTF. The CDR3 DNA reads TGTGCCAGCAGGCCAAGGACAGGGGGCATGGAAGGCTACACCTTC.

The V and J genes are TRBV6-5 and TRBJ1-2, with D tentatively TRBD1 (6 bases). Germline CDR1 reads MNHEY; CDR2 reads SVGAGI. Trimming shortened V by 0 bases and J by 4 bases, and 9 bases separated the two germline ends. The CDR3 runs to 14 residues. This CDR3 is CASSYSTGPYGYTF. The CDR3 coding sequence is TGTGCCAGCAGTTACTCGACAGGACCCTATGGCTACACCTTC.

V usage is TRBV2 and J usage is TRBJ2-7, with 8 bases aligning to TRBD2. Germline V CDR1 and CDR2: SNHLY, FYNNEI. This CDR3 spans 15 amino acids. J was trimmed by 0 bases and V by 2 bases; bases with no gene match: 3. Written as DNA, the CDR3 is TGTGCCAGCAGTGAAAGGGGGACTAGCTCCTACGAGCAGTACTTC. Encoded protein: CASSERGTSSYEQYF.

The rearrangement links TRBV18 to TRBJ1-1, with TRBD1 matching 9 bases. V shed 2 bases, J shed 7 bases, and the junction held 8 bases outside the gene matches. Looked up from germline, CDR1 is KGHSH and CDR2 is LQKENI. There are 15 residues in the CDR3. In nucleotides, the CDR3 is TGTGCCAGCTCACCAACAGGGGGCGATTACGGTGAAGCTTTCTTT. This sequence encodes CASSPTGGDYGEAFF.

This clone was observed a few times. The V gene is TRBV19, the J gene TRBJ1-5; a possible D gene is TRBD1 (6 bases). CDR1 is LNHDA and CDR2 is SQIVND in the germline V gene (reference sequence). Trimming removed 6 bases from V and 5 bases from J, with 8 bases in between. The length of the CDR3 is 12 residues. The CDR3, as DNA: TGTGCCAGTAGGTCAGGGGATCAGCCCCAGCATTTT. Its translation is CASRSGDQPQHF.

The rearrangement joins TRBV5-1 to TRBJ2-2; TRBD1 matches 9 bases. Germline assignment: CDR1 SGHRS and CDR2 YFSETQ. J gave up 4 bases and V 3 bases, and 10 bases lay outside the gene matches. The CDR3 has 17 amino acids. The CDR3 sequence: CASSSPYRDRVTGELFF. The CDR3, as DNA: TGCGCCAGCAGCTCTCCATACCGGGACAGGGTCACCGGGGAGCTGTTTTTT.

The DNA for the CDR3 is TGTGCCACCAGTGCAGGACAGGGCAAGAGCTACGAGCAGTACTTC. This gives the protein CATSAGQGKSYEQYF. This chain uses TRBV24-1 with TRBJ2-7, with TRBD1 matching over 8 bases. Losses at the gene ends were 5 bases for V and 3 bases for J; bases not matched to a gene: 8. CDR3 size: 15 residues. Germline CDR1 KGHDR, CDR2 SFDVKD.

This chain uses TRBV6-5 with TRBJ2-4, with TRBD1 as a possible D gene (6 bases). V lost 0 bases and J lost 6, with 12 bases in between. There are 15 residues in the CDR3. CDR1 and CDR2 from the germline V gene are MNHEY and SVGAGI. The CDR3 spells CASSYSTGQGNIQYF. The CDR3 nucleotides read TGTGCCAGCAGTTACTCGACAGGTCAGGGAAACATTCAGTACTTC.

The chain joins TRBV25-1 to TRBJ1-1; 11 bases are shared with TRBD1. The CDR3 consists of 17 residues. CDR1 is MGHDK, CDR2 SYGVNS, per germline. V was clipped by 1 base and J by 4 bases; unmatched bases: 8. CDR3 DNA sequence: TGTGCCAGCAGTGAATGGGGGACAGGGGGTTTGGCCACTGAAGCTTTCTTT. Protein sequence: CASSEWGTGGLATEAFF.

This chain joins TRBV10-3 and TRBJ1-1; 7 bases are shared with TRBD1. Looked up from germline, CDR1 is ENHRY and CDR2 is SYGVKD. CDR3 length: 14 residues. V lost 0 bases and J lost 5; bases outside the gene matches: 3. This CDR3 is CAISESQGLTEAFF. The CDR3 DNA reads TGTGCCATCAGTGAGTCACAGGGGTTGACTGAAGCTTTCTTT.

This sequence joins TRBV6-1 and TRBJ2-2; no clear D. The germline V gene has CDR1 MNHNS and CDR2 SASEGT. The CDR3 spans 14 residues. Trimming removed 2 bases at V and 7 bases at J, with 11 bases between. The CDR3 loop is CASSETVLVGELFF. The CDR3 nucleotides read TGTGCCAGCAGTGAAACGGTCCTGGTCGGGGAGCTGTTTTTT.

The chain has TRBV28 and TRBJ1-5; possible D gene TRBD1, 5 bases. Between the trimmed V and J ends, which lost 2 bases and 4 bases, there was a span of 12 bases. CDR3 size: 15 residues. Looked up from germline, CDR1 is MDHEN and CDR2 is SYDVKM. The CDR3 sequence is CASSLPTGVNQPQHF. CDR3 DNA: TGTGCCAGCAGTTTACCCACAGGAGTAAATCAGCCCCAGCATTTT. The full variable domain, completed using reference TRBV28 and TRBJ1-5, is DVKVTQSSRYLVKRTGEKVFLECVQDMDHENMFWYRQDPGLGLRLIYFSYDVKMKEKGDIPEGYSVSREKKERFSLILESASTNQTSMYLCASSLPTGVNQPQHFGDGTRLSIL.

The rearrangement joins TRBV9 to TRBJ1-3; D uncertain. This CDR3 comprises 15 residues. The V end lost 4 bases, the J end lost 1 base, and 12 bases lay between the germline ends. Germline V gene lookup returns CDR1 SGDLS and CDR2 YYNGEE. CDR3 sequence: CASSPRTVSGNTIYF. In nucleotides, the CDR3 is TGTGCCAGCAGCCCCCGGACTGTTTCTGGAAACACCATATATTTT. The whole variable domain, filled in from reference TRBV9 and TRBJ1-3, reads DSGVTQTPKHLITATGQRVTLRCSPRSGDLSVYWYQQSLDQGLQFLIQYYNGEERAKGNILERFSAQQFPDLHSELNLSSLELGDSALYFCASSPRTVSGNTIYFGEGSWLTVV.

V gene TRBV5-1 combines with J gene TRBJ1-1; tentatively, D is TRBD1 (6 bases). Germline V gives CDR1 SGHRS, CDR2 YFSETQ. With 9 bases removed from V and 3 bases from J, the gap between germline ends came to 15 bases. The CDR3 runs 13 residues. The CDR3: CATTQQGDTEAFF. Written as DNA, the CDR3 is TGCGCCACCACACAACAGGGCGACACTGAAGCTTTCTTT.

This clone was observed a single time. The chain has TRBV19 and TRBJ1-5, with a tentative D call TRBD1 (6 bases). This CDR3 contains 15 residues. Germline CDR1 is LNHDA and CDR2 is SQIVND (reference sequence). The V end lost 6 bases, the J end lost 0 bases, and 12 bases lay between the germline ends. The CDR3 DNA follows: TGTGCCAGTAGCCTCAGACAGGATAGCAATCAGCCCCAGCATTTT. The encoded protein is CASSLRQDSNQPQHF. The full variable domain, its missing parts supplied by reference TRBV19 and TRBJ1-5, is DGGITQSPKYLFRKEGQNVTLSCEQNLNHDAMYWYRQDPGQGLRLIYYSQIVNDFQKGDIAEGYSVSREKKESFPLTVTSAQKNPTAFYLCASSLRQDSNQPQHFGDGTRLSIL.

The chain is built from TRBV4-1 and TRBJ1-1; 10 positions match TRBD1. From germline, CDR1 is MGHRA and CDR2 YSYEKL. V was clipped by 0 bases and J by 1 base; unmatched bases: 5. The CDR3 is 17 residues long. The CDR3 coding sequence is TGCGCCAGCAGCCAAGAAGGAGGGACAGGGGCGAACACTGAAGCTTTCTTT. This translates into CASSQEGGTGANTEAFF.

V and J are TRBV10-3 and TRBJ1-3; the match to TRBD1 covers 11 bases. CDR1 and CDR2 (germline): ENHRY, SYGVKD. With 3 bases clipped from V and 7 bases from J, the junction kept 11 bases outside the gene matches. CDR3 length equals 17 residues. The DNA of the CDR3 is TGTGCCATCAGTGATTCCCCTTCCGGGACAGGGGGTAACACCATATATTTT. Protein product: CAISDSPSGTGGNTIYF.

This chain uses TRBV19 with TRBJ2-1; no clear D gene. The CDR3 has 12 residues. V was shortened by 2 bases and J by 6 bases, with 5 bases between the two germline ends. The germline CDR1 and CDR2 sequences are LNHDA and SQIVND (reference sequence). The CDR3 reads CASSISPNEQFF. CDR3 bases: TGTGCCAGTAGTATAAGCCCCAATGAGCAGTTCTTC.

The chain's CDR3 is CASSLRGRGDYEQYF. Written as DNA, the CDR3 is TGTGCCAGCAGCTTAAGAGGGCGGGGGGACTACGAGCAGTACTTC. The chain employs TRBV7-2 and TRBJ2-7; TRBD2 matches 8 bases. The CDR3 contains 15 residues. Germline assignment: CDR1 SGHTA and CDR2 FQGNSA. Trimming at V came to 2 bases and at J to 3 bases, leaving 6 bases not matched to a gene.

V and J are TRBV6-5 and TRBJ2-4, with 7 bases aligning to TRBD1. CDR3 length: 13 residues. The trim removed 10 bases at V and 3 bases at J, leaving 6 bases unmatched. Germline V gene lookup returns CDR1 MNHEY and CDR2 SVGAGI. CDR3 loop: CATTGTVKNIQYF. The CDR3 DNA is TGTGCCACCACGGGGACAGTCAAAAACATTCAGTACTTC.

The V and J genes are TRBV13 and TRBJ1-2; perhaps TRBD1 as D (6 bases). The CDR3 contains 15 residues. The V end lost 5 bases, the J end lost 2 bases, and 15 bases lay between the germline ends. The germline gives CDR1 PRHDT, CDR2 FYEKMQ (reference sequence). CDR3 nucleotide sequence: TGTGCCAGCAGCCCCTCGCAGGGGTCCAACTATGGCTACACCTTC. This codes for CASSPSQGSNYGYTF.

The chain couples TRBV5-4 to TRBJ1-2; no firm D call. In germline, CDR1 is SGHNT, CDR2 YYREEE (reference sequence). With 4 bases removed from V and 1 base from J, the gap between germline ends came to 11 bases. The CDR3 has 14 amino acids. CDR3 in amino acids: CASSPPQVNYGYTF. The CDR3, as DNA: TGTGCCAGCAGCCCCCCCCAGGTTAACTATGGCTACACCTTC.

This chain links TRBV5-1 with TRBJ1-4; tentatively, D is TRBD1 (5 bases). Germline lookup yields CDR1 SGHRS and CDR2 YFSETQ. V lost 0 bases, J lost 6 bases, and 15 bases lay in between. The CDR3 consists of 16 residues. The CDR3 sequence: CASSLAGAGWDEKLFF. The CDR3 DNA sequence: TGCGCCAGCAGCTTGGCCGGCGCAGGGTGGGATGAAAAACTGTTTTTT.

This CDR3 is CASSFGGLENEQFF. CDR3 DNA: TGTGCCAGCAGCTTCGGGGGGTTGGAGAATGAGCAGTTCTTC. The chain recombines TRBV7-3 with TRBJ2-1, with TRBD2 matching over 7 bases. CDR3 length: 14 residues. CDR1 SGHTA and CDR2 FQGTGA come from the germline V gene. V lost 3 bases, J lost 7 bases, and 6 bases stayed unmatched.

This chain joins TRBV5-8 and TRBJ1-1; 9 bases line up with TRBD1. There are 16 residues in the CDR3. Germline-derived CDR1 and CDR2 are SGHTS and YDEGEE. Trimming at V came to 2 bases and at J to 0 bases, leaving 5 bases not matched to a gene. CDR3 protein: CASSFNRGQMNTEAFF. The CDR3 region has the DNA TGTGCCAGCAGCTTCAACAGGGGGCAGATGAACACTGAAGCTTTCTTT.

The chain links TRBV7-3 to TRBJ1-1, with 8 bases that match TRBD1. This CDR3 spans 14 amino acids. CDR1 SGHTA and CDR2 FQGTGA come from the germline V gene. J lost 2 bases, V lost 8 bases, and 7 bases had no gene match. The CDR3 region is CASSSGTGNTEAFF. CDR3 bases: TGTGCCAGCTCCTCCGGGACAGGTAACACTGAAGCTTTCTTT.

This CDR3 is CASSLGGTGAGNTIYF. The CDR3 region has the DNA TGTGCCAGCAGCTTGGGTGGGACAGGAGCTGGAAACACCATATATTTT. The chain uses TRBV5-4 and TRBJ1-3; TRBD1 agrees at 8 bases. The ends lost 0 bases at V and 2 bases at J; junction bases unmatched: 4. The CDR3 is 16 amino acids. Germline V lookup: CDR1 SGHNT, CDR2 YYREEE (reference sequence).

The chain uses TRBV6-5 and TRBJ1-2, with TRBD1 matching over 7 bases. CDR3 length equals 13 residues. The J segment lost 2 bases and the V segment lost 7 bases, leaving 4 bases of the junction unmatched. The germline V gene has CDR1 MNHEY and CDR2 SVGAGI. The CDR3 protein is CASTLQGNYGYTF. The CDR3, as DNA: TGTGCCAGCACCTTACAGGGGAACTATGGCTACACCTTC.

CDR3 DNA: TGTGCCAGCAGTTTAAGGGGACTAGACGGACCCCTAAATGAGCAGTTCTTC. It yields the protein CASSLRGLDGPLNEQFF. The J gene is TRBJ2-1, the V gene TRBV27; TRBD2 matches at 8 bases. Germline V lookup: CDR1 MNHEY, CDR2 SMNVEV (reference sequence). This CDR3 has 17 residues. The junction had 13 bases not matched to a gene; V was cut back by 2 bases and J by 7 bases.